The clone carrying this T cell receptor beta chain was picked up many times. Its antigen is still unknown. This specimen comes from a study of breast tumors, draining lymph nodes, adjacent tissues. Study findings and constraints: Tumor T cell lymph node origin was a supported hypothesis, not proven. Most tumor T cells seemingly derive from lymph node, then expand in tumor.

Via MiXCR, TCRdb re-called the multiplex PCR reads, giving one row per CDR3 protein. The table includes about 14,000 distinct CDR3 sequences, roughly 55% detected once. CDR1 and CDR2 (germline): SGHRS, YFSETQ. V shed 5 bases, J shed 2 bases, and the junction held 9 bases outside the gene matches. This CDR3 has 16 amino acids. This sequence originates from a female donor with breast cancer. Some clones in this sample may be carry-over from other donors' samples. Source material: tumor-adjacent breast tissue. The chain recombines TRBV5-1 with TRBJ2-5, with TRBD2 matching over 10 bases. In DNA, the CDR3 is TGCGCCAGCAGAAGGACTAGCGGATTCCCGCAAGAGACCCAGTACTTC. Translating gives CASRRTSGFPQETQYF.